A single sample gave rise to the 14 T cell receptor beta chains below, sequenced in a study of T cell responses to AZD1222 COVID-19 vaccine (TCRdb year 2021). The sample's time point label, decoded: baseline before first vaccination. This specimen's treatment or condition label, interpreted: meningococcal conjugate vaccine given as trial control. Library method: the immunoSEQ multiplex PCR assay. Not all clones reach the TCRdb copy of this immuneACCESS table, which keeps in-frame sequences only. Checked studies attribute under half of the gap to unresolved V genes and leave the rest unexplained. In all, the sample holds 57,000 or so clones, and 85% to 90% of those were seen once. The ten biggest clones cover around 20% of the sample. Specimen: peripheral blood, collected on day 0 of MenACWY control vaccination. All receptors come from an adult in good health.

The rearrangement joins TRBV28 to TRBJ1-6; D gene ambiguous. The CDR3 is 13 residues long. V was clipped by 5 bases and J by 6 bases, with 8 bases between them. Germline lookup yields CDR1 MDHEN and CDR2 SYDVKM. The CDR3 spells CASSPQINSPLHF. The CDR3 nucleotides are TGTGCCAGCAGTCCCCAGATTAATTCACCCCTCCACTTT.

The chain joins TRBV20-1 to TRBJ1-1, with D unclear. This CDR3 is 13 amino acids long. The V gene's germline CDR1 is DFQATT and CDR2 SNEGSKA (reference sequence). V lost 3 bases to trimming and J lost 0 bases, with 8 bases between them. The chain's CDR3 is CSASSPMNTEAFF. The CDR3 DNA is TGCAGTGCTAGTTCCCCCATGAACACTGAAGCTTTCTTT.

The chain links TRBV5-1 to TRBJ2-2; 13 positions agree with TRBD2. The CDR3 length is 16 residues. CDR1 and CDR2 (germline): SGHRS, YFSETQ. J gave up 9 bases and V 3 bases, and 8 bases lay outside the gene matches. For the CDR3, the DNA is TGCGCCAGCAGCTCTAGACTAGCGGGAGGTCCCCGGGAGCTGTTTTTT. The encoded protein is CASSSRLAGGPRELFF.

The chain carries TRBV6-1 and TRBJ2-2; D call uncertain. V was cut by 3 bases and J by 6 bases, with 2 bases left in between. CDR1 MNHNS and CDR2 SASEGT come from the germline V gene. The CDR3 totals 11 residues. The CDR3 loop is CASSEPGELFF. CDR3 nucleotide sequence: TGTGCCAGCAGTGAGCCCGGGGAGCTGTTTTTT.

The chain couples TRBV3-1 (or the pseudogene TRBV3-2) to TRBJ2-2, with 7 bases lining up with TRBD1. Germline CDR1 reads LGHDT; CDR2 reads YNNKEL (reference sequence). CDR3 length equals 17 residues. The V and J ends lost 1 base and 3 bases, in that order; junction bases with no gene match: 8. The CDR3: CASSQVSGDRYTGELFF. In DNA, the CDR3 is TGTGCCAGCAGCCAAGTTTCCGGGGACAGATACACCGGGGAGCTGTTTTTT.

The genes are TRBV9 and TRBJ2-3; no firm D call. The CDR3 length is 12 residues. CDR1 SGDLS and CDR2 YYNGEE come from the germline V gene. V gave up 3 bases and J gave up 2 bases, with 4 bases separating them. CDR3 sequence (DNA): TGTGCCAGCAGCGCAAACACAGATACGCAGTATTTT. This codes for CASSANTDTQYF.

J is TRBJ2-5 and V is TRBV2; 11 bases fit TRBD2. V was pared by 9 bases and J by 2 bases, with 5 bases of the junction left unmatched. CDR3 length equals 14 residues. The germline gives CDR1 SNHLY, CDR2 FYNNEI. CDR3 nucleotide sequence: TGTGCCAGTAGGCGACTAGCGGGACAAGAGACCCAGTACTTC. This gives the protein CASRRLAGQETQYF.

The V gene is TRBV29-1, the J gene TRBJ2-2; TRBD2 aligns across 10 bases. The CDR3 sequence is 16 residues long. Germline V gene data show CDR1 as SQVTM and CDR2 as ANQGSEA. Trimming removed 5 bases from V and 5 bases from J; junction bases left unmatched: 11. The CDR3 protein is CSVKRASGSGTGELFF. The CDR3 DNA sequence: TGCAGCGTTAAAAGGGCTAGCGGGAGTGGGACCGGGGAGCTGTTTTTT.

The DNA for the CDR3 is TGCGCCAGCAGCCCCCTAGGGACTAGCGGAGCTAGCACAGATACGCAGTATTTT. Its translation is CASSPLGTSGASTDTQYF. The genes are TRBV4-1 and TRBJ2-3, with 11 nucleotides matching TRBD2. The CDR3 contains 18 residues. Losses at the gene ends were 4 bases for V and 0 bases for J; bases not matched to a gene: 9. Germline values: CDR1 MGHRA, CDR2 YSYEKL.

V gene TRBV6-4 combines with J gene TRBJ2-2, with 7 positions matching TRBD1. V lost 4 bases and J lost 1; bases outside the gene matches: 0. The length of the CDR3 is 14 residues. Per germline, CDR1 MRHNA and CDR2 SNTAGT. This CDR3 is CASSGTGNTGELFF. The CDR3 DNA is TGTGCCAGCAGTGGGACAGGGAACACCGGGGAGCTGTTTTTT.

The chain is built from TRBV11-3 and TRBJ2-7; D call uncertain. Deletions cut 1 base from V and 3 bases from J, with 10 bases between. Germline lookup yields CDR1 SGHNT and CDR2 YENEEA. CDR3 length equals 14 residues. CDR3 protein: CASSLGGLDYEQYF. The CDR3, as DNA: TGTGCCAGCAGCTTAGGCGGTTTGGACTACGAGCAGTACTTC.

The gene calls are TRBV7-2 and TRBJ2-3, with 10 bases that match TRBD1. Unmatched junction bases numbered 11, after V lost 5 bases and J lost 0 bases. The germline V gene encodes CDR1 SGHTA and CDR2 FQGNSA. CDR3 size: 18 residues. The CDR3 nucleotides read TGTGCCAGCAGCATAGGCGACAGGGGGCATCGGAGCACAGATACGCAGTATTTT. Translated: CASSIGDRGHRSTDTQYF.

The CDR3 sequence: CASSARTGSYEQYF. The CDR3 DNA sequence: TGCGCCAGCAGCGCTAGGACAGGCTCCTACGAGCAGTACTTC. The chain links TRBV4-3 to TRBJ2-7; 7 bases agree with TRBD1. The V gene's germline CDR1 is LGHNA and CDR2 YSLEER. Trimming at V came to 5 bases and at J to 0 bases, leaving 4 bases not matched to a gene. The length of the CDR3 is 14 residues.

This clone turned up a few times. The rearrangement joins TRBV28 to TRBJ2-7; 7 bases fit TRBD2. Germline CDR1 MDHEN, CDR2 SYDVKM. V dropped 5 bases and J dropped 8; count of bases not matched to a gene: 15. This CDR3 has 15 amino acids. CDR3 nucleotides: TGTGCCAGCAGTGGGGGGGGGACGGTGTACGAGAAGCAGTACTTC. Translation gives CASSGGGTVYEKQYF.